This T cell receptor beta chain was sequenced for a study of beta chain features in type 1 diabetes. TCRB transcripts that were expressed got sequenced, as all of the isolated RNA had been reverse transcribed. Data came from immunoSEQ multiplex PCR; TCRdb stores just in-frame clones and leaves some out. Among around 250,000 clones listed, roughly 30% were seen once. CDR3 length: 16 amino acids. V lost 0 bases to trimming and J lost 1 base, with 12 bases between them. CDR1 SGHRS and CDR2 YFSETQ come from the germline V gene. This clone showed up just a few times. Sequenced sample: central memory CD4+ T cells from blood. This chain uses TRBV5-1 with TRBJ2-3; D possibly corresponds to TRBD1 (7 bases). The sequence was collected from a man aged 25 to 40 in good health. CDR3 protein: CASSLAGGQRTDTQYF. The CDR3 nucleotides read TGCGCCAGCAGCTTGGCCGGGGGACAGCGCACAGATACGCAGTATTTT. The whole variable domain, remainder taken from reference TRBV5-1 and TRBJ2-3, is KAGVTQTPRYLIKTRGQQVTLSCSPISGHRSVSWYQQTPGQGLQFLFEYFSETQRNKGNFPGRFSGRQFSNSRSEMNVSTLELGDSALYLCASSLAGGQRTDTQYFGPGTRLTVL.